The 3 T cell receptor beta chains below all came from one sample that was sequenced in a study of T-cell memory formation after mild COVID-19. TCRdb fed the 5' RACE reads into MiXCR, producing one record per CDR3 protein. The repertoire holds some 450,000 distinct CDR3 sequences, around 19% seen once, with 7.5% to 9.5% in the top ten. Material: PBMCs or a T cell subset sorted from them (not recorded which). All receptors derive from an adult woman who had mild COVID-19 (a few samples of this study predate the infection). Cell type and time point are not known.

V usage is TRBV4-1 and J usage is TRBJ1-1; no definite D call. Trimming took off 5 bases at V and 7 bases at J, with 11 bases between the two ends. Germline V CDR1 and CDR2: MGHRA, YSYEKL. The CDR3 has 12 residues. The DNA of the CDR3 is TGCGCCAGCAGCGTGGCTGCAGGTGAAGCTTTCTTT. Its protein product is CASSVAAGEAFF.

This clonotype was picked up a small number of times. The gene calls are TRBV27 and TRBJ1-1, with 8 positions matching TRBD1. The CDR3 covers 11 residues. Germline V gives CDR1 MNHEY, CDR2 SMNVEV (reference sequence). V was pared by 8 bases and J by 5 bases, with 1 base of the junction left unmatched. CDR3 protein: CASQGATEAFF. The CDR3 DNA is TGTGCCAGCCAGGGGGCTACTGAAGCTTTCTTT.

In nucleotides, the CDR3 is TGTGCCACCTTTAAACCCTTCGGGCCCCAGCATTTT. Translated: CATFKPFGPQHF. The rearrangement uses TRBV24-1 and TRBJ1-5; D remains ambiguous. The CDR3 is 12 residues long. CDR1 is KGHDR, CDR2 SFDVKD, per germline. V gave up 9 bases and J gave up 9 bases, with 14 bases separating them.